The 23 T cell receptor beta chains below come from one sample, sequenced in a study of T cell responses to AZD1222 COVID-19 vaccine. Profiling relied on immunoSEQ multiplex PCR, and the TCRdb table lists in-frame clones only, not all of them. Here the sample spans some 170,000 clones, roughly 91% being singletons. The sequences come from peripheral blood, collected on day 0 of AZD1222 vaccination. The receptors were sampled from an adult in good health.

The V gene is TRBV6-5, the J gene TRBJ1-1; unclear D gene. The V and J ends lost 6 bases and 1 base respectively, with 15 bases between them. CDR3 size: 15 residues. CDR1 is MNHEY, CDR2 SVGAGI, per germline. CDR3 loop: CASRPLPWQNTEAFF. CDR3 sequence (DNA): TGTGCCAGCAGACCTCTTCCATGGCAGAACACTGAAGCTTTCTTT.

This rearrangement joins TRBV28 to TRBJ2-7; unclear D gene. This CDR3 is 11 amino acids long. Deletions cut 4 bases from V and 6 bases from J, with 7 bases between. Looked up from germline, CDR1 is MDHEN and CDR2 is SYDVKM. The CDR3 DNA is TGTGCCAGCAGTTCTCGAATCGAGCAGTACTTC. Its translation: CASSSRIEQYF.

This sequence joins TRBV6-5 and TRBJ2-5, with 10 bases that match TRBD2. Germline loops: CDR1 MNHEY, CDR2 SVGAGI. The CDR3 loop spans 15 amino acids. The ends lost 8 bases at V and 0 bases at J; junction bases unmatched: 6. CDR3 in DNA: TGTGCCAGCGAATCTAGCGGGAGTTACCAAGAGACCCAGTACTTC. As protein: CASESSGSYQETQYF.

This rearrangement joins TRBV18 to TRBJ1-2; 12 bases line up with TRBD1. The V and J ends lost 3 bases and 8 bases, in that order; junction bases with no gene match: 16. Germline CDR1 reads KGHSH; CDR2 reads LQKENI. The CDR3 covers 18 residues. The CDR3 sequence is CASSPGTGGRNTFSGYTF. The CDR3 DNA follows: TGTGCCAGCTCACCGGGGACAGGGGGCCGCAATACGTTCTCCGGCTACACCTTC.

The rearrangement links TRBV3-1 (or the pseudogene TRBV3-2) to TRBJ2-2; no clear D gene. CDR3 length: 14 amino acids. V was shortened by 1 base and J by 3 bases, with 6 bases between the two germline ends. Germline V CDR1 and CDR2: LGHDT, YNNKEL (reference sequence). The CDR3 spells CASSQVRYTGELFF. The DNA of the CDR3 is TGTGCCAGCAGCCAAGTCAGGTACACCGGGGAGCTGTTTTTT.

The chain joins TRBV9 to TRBJ2-7; the D is unclear. CDR1 is SGDLS and CDR2 is YYNGEE in the germline V gene. Trimming stripped 0 bases from V and 6 bases from J, with 7 bases between. This CDR3 comprises 12 residues. CDR3 in amino acids: CASSVVGGEQYF. In DNA, the CDR3 is TGTGCCAGCAGCGTAGTGGGTGGCGAGCAGTACTTC. Supplemented by reference TRBV9 and TRBJ2-7, the full variable domain reads DSGVTQTPKHLITATGQRVTLRCSPRSGDLSVYWYQQSLDQGLQFLIQYYNGEERAKGNILERFSAQQFPDLHSELNLSSLELGDSALYFCASSVVGGEQYFGPGTRLTVT.

This clone was recorded once. The sample has other DNA sequences that encode this CDR3 too. The CDR3 spells CASSPDSVNTEAFF. CDR3 bases: TGTGCCAGCTCACCAGACTCGGTGAACACTGAAGCTTTCTTT. This rearrangement joins TRBV18 to TRBJ1-1; no definite D call. Germline V gives CDR1 KGHSH, CDR2 LQKENI. This CDR3 region has 14 residues. V shed 2 bases and J shed 0 bases, with 7 bases lying between them.

The CDR3 loop is CASSYVDRGPNTEAFF. The CDR3 bases are TGTGCCAGCAGTTACGTCGACAGGGGGCCAAACACTGAAGCTTTCTTT. The V call is TRBV6-5, the J call TRBJ1-1, with TRBD1 matching 10 bases. Trimming at V came to 2 bases and at J to 2 bases, leaving 5 bases not matched to a gene. Germline V CDR1 and CDR2: MNHEY, SVGAGI. This CDR3 is 16 amino acids long.

The CDR3: CASSDMGTGSLEQYV. CDR3 DNA sequence: TGTGCCAGCAGTGACATGGGGACAGGGAGCCTCGAGCAGTACGTC. The chain recombines TRBV28 with TRBJ2-7; 9 nucleotides align to TRBD1. V shed 5 bases and J 6 bases; nucleotides not matched to a gene: 11. Looked up from germline, CDR1 is MDHEN and CDR2 is SYDVKM. This CDR3 has 15 residues.

The gene calls are TRBV7-3 and TRBJ2-2; TRBD2 agrees at 9 bases. The germline V gene has CDR1 SGHTA and CDR2 FQGTGA. The ends lost 1 base at V and 4 bases at J; junction bases unmatched: 13. The CDR3 sequence is 19 residues long. DNA for the CDR3: TGTGCCAGCAGCTTAAGAGGGAGCGGGGGGACTGGGAGCACCGGGGAGCTGTTTTTT. It encodes CASSLRGSGGTGSTGELFF.

The chain carries TRBV5-8 and TRBJ1-4; the D is unclear. Per germline, CDR1 SGHTS and CDR2 YDEGEE. This CDR3 region has 16 residues. The V end was cut by 4 bases, the J end by 0 bases, with 13 bases between. The CDR3 loop is CASSGRPGATNEKLFF. The CDR3 nucleotides are TGTGCCAGCAGCGGGCGACCGGGAGCAACTAATGAAAAACTGTTTTTT.

This CDR3 reads CASSLGPDRGNQPQHF. The CDR3 DNA reads as TGTGCCAGCAGCTTGGGCCCGGACAGGGGCAATCAGCCCCAGCATTTT. The chain couples TRBV7-2 to TRBJ1-5; TRBD1 aligns across 8 bases. Germline V gives CDR1 SGHTA, CDR2 FQGNSA. J lost 2 bases, V lost 3 bases, and 6 bases had no gene match. The CDR3 consists of 16 residues. The full variable domain, its missing parts supplied by reference TRBV7-2 and TRBJ1-5, is GAGVSQSPSNKVTEKGKDVELRCDPISGHTALYWYRQSLGQGLEFLIYFQGNSAPDKSGLPSDRFSAERTGGSVSTLTIQRTQQEDSAVYLCASSLGPDRGNQPQHFGDGTRLSIL.

The gene calls are TRBV5-1 and TRBJ2-2, with 11 bases aligning to TRBD1. CDR1 SGHRS and CDR2 YFSETQ come from the germline V gene. Losses at the gene ends were 4 bases for V and 0 bases for J; bases not matched to a gene: 14. The CDR3 totals 20 residues. The CDR3 sequence: CASSQFPGTGGTANTGELFF. The CDR3 coding sequence is TGCGCCAGCAGCCAGTTCCCCGGGACAGGGGGAACTGCGAACACCGGGGAGCTGTTTTTT.

This chain connects TRBV19 to TRBJ1-6; 7 nucleotides agree with TRBD1. V gave up 10 bases and J gave up 4 bases; unmatched junction bases: 10. CDR3 size: 15 residues. The germline V gene has CDR1 LNHDA and CDR2 SQIVND (reference sequence). The CDR3 nucleotides read TGTGCCACCGCCACCGGGACAGCGTATAATTCACCCCTCCACTTT. It yields the protein CATATGTAYNSPLHF.

This rearrangement joins TRBV5-1 to TRBJ1-6; D unresolved. The V end lost 0 bases, the J end lost 14 bases, and 15 bases lay between the germline ends. The CDR3 runs 14 residues. The germline gives CDR1 SGHRS, CDR2 YFSETQ. CDR3 DNA: TGCGCCAGCAGCTTGGGACTAGAAGTTAGGACCCTCCACTTT. Translating gives CASSLGLEVRTLHF. Drawing the rest from reference TRBV5-1 and TRBJ1-6, the complete variable domain is KAGVTQTPRYLIKTRGQQVTLSCSPISGHRSVSWYQQTPGQGLQFLFEYFSETQRNKGNFPGRFSGRQFSNSRSEMNVSTLELGDSALYLCASSLGLEVRTLHFGNGTRLTVT.

V and J are TRBV14 and TRBJ1-5; no clear D. The CDR3 sequence is 13 residues long. Germline lookup yields CDR1 SGHDN and CDR2 FVKESK. V dropped 4 bases and J dropped 6 bases, with 10 bases sitting between them. CDR3 DNA: TGTGCCAGCAGCCGGGAACCAGGTCAGCCCCAGCATTTT. As protein: CASSREPGQPQHF.

The rearrangement uses TRBV5-1 and TRBJ2-5; the D gene is possibly TRBD1 (5 bases). The germline V gene encodes CDR1 SGHRS and CDR2 YFSETQ. The CDR3 loop spans 12 amino acids. The ends were cut back, 1 base at V and 5 bases at J, with 6 bases in the middle. CDR3 nucleotide sequence: TGCGCCAGCAGCTTGCCAGGGGAGACCCAGTACTTC. This sequence encodes CASSLPGETQYF.

V and J are TRBV5-8 and TRBJ1-2; no definite D call. Trimming took 5 bases from V and 4 from J, leaving 18 bases between them. This CDR3 has 15 residues. CDR1 is SGHTS and CDR2 is YDEGEE in the germline V gene. For the CDR3, the DNA is TGTGCCAGCAGTAACCCCACCGTTGGGTCCTATGGCTACACCTTC. Translation: CASSNPTVGSYGYTF. The variable domain in full, completed from reference TRBV5-8 and TRBJ1-2, reads EAGVTQSPTHLIKTRGQQATLRCSPISGHTSVYWYQQALGLGLQFLLWYDEGEERNRGNFPPRFSGRQFPNYSSELNVNALELEDSALYLCASSNPTVGSYGYTFGSGTRLTVV.

The V gene is TRBV19, the J gene TRBJ1-1; no clear D. Germline loops: CDR1 LNHDA, CDR2 SQIVND (reference sequence). V was trimmed by 1 base and J by 2 bases, leaving 11 bases between them. This CDR3 comprises 15 residues. The CDR3 loop is CASSIVGQRNTEAFF. CDR3 bases: TGTGCCAGTAGTATAGTAGGGCAGAGAAACACTGAAGCTTTCTTT.

This chain joins TRBV7-9 and TRBJ2-1; 8 nucleotides agree with TRBD2. Germline V gene lookup returns CDR1 SEHNR and CDR2 FQNEAQ (reference sequence). This CDR3 has 15 amino acids. J lost 4 bases, V lost 5 bases, and 7 bases had no gene match. The CDR3 protein is CASSLRGGGYNEQFF. CDR3 DNA: TGTGCCAGCAGCCTCCGGGGCGGGGGGTACAATGAGCAGTTCTTC.

The chain is built from TRBV6-6 and TRBJ2-5; D is possibly TRBD2 (5 bases). CDR1 is MNHNY, CDR2 SVGAGI, per germline (reference sequence). The CDR3 runs 13 residues. Trimming took off 2 bases at V and 5 bases at J, with 9 bases between the two ends. The CDR3 reads CASSYGGGETQYF. As DNA, the CDR3 is TGTGCCAGCAGTTACGGAGGTGGCGAGACCCAGTACTTC.

This rearrangement joins TRBV19 to TRBJ2-1; TRBD2 aligns across 7 bases. The CDR3 is 15 amino acids. V gave up 5 bases and J gave up 6 bases; unmatched junction bases: 10. Germline values: CDR1 LNHDA, CDR2 SQIVND (reference sequence). In DNA form, the CDR3 reads TGTGCCAGTAGTCCTTCTAGCGGTAGATTCAATGAGCAGTTCTTC. Its protein is CASSPSSGRFNEQFF.

The rearrangement joins TRBV7-2 to TRBJ2-1; tentatively, D is TRBD2 (5 bases). Per germline, CDR1 SGHTA and CDR2 FQGNSA. The CDR3 runs to 16 residues. V was clipped by 5 bases and J by 0 bases, with 14 bases between them. The CDR3 sequence is CASSQRRRSSYNEQFF. DNA of the CDR3: TGTGCCAGCAGCCAACGCAGGAGGAGCTCCTACAATGAGCAGTTCTTC.